This TCR beta chain was observed in a study of T cells in Graves' hyperthyroidism and ophthalmopathy. Whole-study findings and limits: The blood repertoire included most of the expanded thyroid clonotypes above 0.001. With a median lead of about 6.9 months before onset, the model predicted ophthalmopathy.

RNA transcripts were the template for amplifying TCR beta CDR3 regions. With the HTBI primer set, the TCR CDR3 went through a first round of RT-PCR. TCRdb reprocessed the multiplex PCR reads via MiXCR and lists one record per CDR3 protein. The sample gives roughly 360,000 distinct CDR3 sequences, about 13% of which show up once; less than 25% is in the top ten. Progressors' blood was drawn at hyperthyroidism diagnosis, before ophthalmopathy symptoms. This clonotype has ten or more counts. Antigen unknown. The CDR3 loop spans 13 amino acids. Trimming shortened V by 6 bases and J by 1 base, and 12 bases separated the two germline ends. CDR1 SQVTM and CDR2 ANQGSEA come from the germline V gene.

This TCR came from a man aged 25 to 45 with Graves' hyperthyroidism that later progressed to Graves' ophthalmopathy. Sequencing was done on a sample of blood. The J gene is TRBJ1-1, the V gene TRBV29-1; maybe TRBD1 (6 bases). The CDR3 region is CSVGTGPNTEAFF. The CDR3 region has the DNA TGCAGCGTGGGAACAGGGCCGAACACTGAAGCTTTCTTT.